This T cell receptor (beta chain) was sequenced during a study of T cell repertoires in cytomegalovirus infection. Many counts were recorded for this clonotype. The antigen is unknown. The V gene end was trimmed by 9 bases and the J gene end by 7 bases; junction bases not matched to a gene: 8. The germline V gene has CDR1 SGHVS and CDR2 FNYEAQ. The CDR3 covers 12 residues. Using its own MiXCR run on the reads, TCRdb lists one record per CDR3 protein. The sample lists approximately 990,000 distinct CDR3 sequences; roughly 31% were seen once. The material was cultured CD8+ T cells from PBMCs, obtained from culture after CMV antigen stimulation. The V and J genes are TRBV7-6 and TRBJ1-2, with 7 bases lining up with TRBD1. The sequence was obtained from a human donor in good health (CMV status not recorded). Some clones in this sample may be carry-over from other donors' samples. In DNA form, the CDR3 reads TGTGCCAGTACAGGGGACGGGTTTGGCTACACCTTC. Amino acids: CASTGDGFGYTF.